Here is one T cell receptor beta chain with its context. No antigen is known for it. Base quality data are lacking; no much larger clone is found one base away. This sample is part of a study of siplizumab effects on memory and regulatory T cells (dated by TCRdb to the late 2010s). Regarding the complete study: The effect of the anti-CD2 antibody siplizumab on alloreactive T-cell subsets was examined in allogeneic mixed lymphocyte reactions constructed from human PBMCs. The paper as a whole reports these results and caveats: Unstimulated naive T cells appeared to be more diverse than memory T cells, and naive cells seemed to make a substantial contribution to the alloresponse. In reactions with siplizumab, an average of approximately 69% of mappable alloreactive CD4+ clones were Treg-derived, compared with roughly 26% in control reactions. Sequences below about 10^-5 frequency were poorly captured, so only a minor fraction of alloreactive clones could be mapped to unstimulated subsets. About 80-97% of proliferating CD4+ or CD8+ clones could not be given a naive or memory phenotype. The cumulative frequency of alloreactive sequences traceable to unstimulated CD4+ memory T cells was significantly reduced by siplizumab. The suppressive function of proliferating Tregs from siplizumab cultures was not functionally confirmed.

Receptor libraries were prepared by the immunoSEQ multiplex PCR assay. Each sample had roughly 90,000 TCR templates assayed by the deep sequencing platform. Genomic DNA extracted from sorted T cells was used for TCRbeta CDR3 sequencing. From the authors' description of their analysis: The R programming language was used for the clonal analysis of the TCRbeta CDR3 data. Unstimulated samples were compared with post-reaction CFSE-low samples to define alloreactive CD4+ and CD8+ clones. By matching sequences to the repertoires of sorted unstimulated Treg and non-Treg cells, each alloreactive CD4+ clone was assigned a regulatory or non-regulatory origin. TCRdb holds this immuneACCESS table with in-frame rearrangements only. Some clones are missing; in checked studies, unresolved V genes explain under half, and the rest has no known cause. The D gene and trimming were derived from the DNA, and the V and J assignments and clone size from that table. The sample table contains fewer than 85,000 clones; only one count was recorded for 85% to 95% of them. In total, the top ten clones hold around 18% of the sample.

For this chain, trimming is 1 base at the V end and 4 bases at the J end, and the number of junction bases without a gene match is 6. CDR1 and CDR2 are read off the germline V gene (reference sequence) as PRHDT and FYEKMQ. The CDR3 holds 16 amino acids from the cysteine to the phenylalanine. The kept DNA is CDR3 alone, 48 bases in frame from the first base. Sorted unstimulated T cells and proliferating T cells recovered from mixed lymphocyte reactions underwent TCRbeta CDR3 sequencing. Fresh whole blood from about eleven HLA-typed healthy donors served as the source for isolating PBMCs. This TCR came from a human donor in good health. The chain joins TRBV13 to TRBJ2-1, with TRBD2 identical over 8 junction bases. Sample: CD8+ T cells sorted from blood. The base sequence is TGTGCCAGCAGCTTAGCATCTACTAGCGGATACAATGAGCAGTTCTTC. This encodes CASSLASTSGYNEQFF.